The rows below give T cell receptor beta chains drawn from one sample of a study of T cell repertoires in cytomegalovirus infection. A single record per CDR3 protein comes from TCRdb applying MiXCR to the reads. Of 740,000 or so distinct CDR3 sequences in the sample, about a third were seen once. The sequencing input was PBMCs. The receptor source for this set is a human donor in good health (CMV status not recorded). Some clones in this sample may be carry-over from other donors' samples. The CDR3 runs from the conserved cysteine through the conserved F or W. Each record gives: J gene, clone size, D gene, V gene, CDR3 protein, CDR3 DNA. The D gene is left open where the match is weak. The size of a clone is reported for some rows only, either as once, few or many, or as a class for expanded clones.

J gene: TRBJ2-5; clone size: -; D gene: -; V gene: TRBV5-6; CDR3 protein: CASSHQGTQETQYF; CDR3 DNA: TGTGCCAGCAGCCACCAAGGAACTCAAGAGACCCAGTACTTC
J gene: TRBJ2-1; clone size: -; D gene: -; V gene: TRBV19; CDR3 protein: CASRRLTHNEQFF; CDR3 DNA: TGTGCCAGTAGGCGACTAACCCACAATGAGCAGTTCTTC
J gene: TRBJ2-1; clone size: -; D gene: TRBD2; V gene: TRBV29-1; CDR3 protein: CSVSLTSGGPSSYNEQFF; CDR3 DNA: TGCAGCGTCTCTTTGACTAGCGGGGGGCCCAGCTCCTACAATGAGCAGTTCTTC
J gene: TRBJ1-1; clone size: few; D gene: TRBD1; V gene: TRBV28; CDR3 protein: CASRLDRGQLAFF; CDR3 DNA: TGTGCCAGCAGATTGGACAGGGGGCAATTAGCTTTCTTT
J gene: TRBJ1-1; clone size: -; D gene: -; V gene: TRBV7-3; CDR3 protein: CASSPWTRIDTEAFF; CDR3 DNA: TGTGCCAGCAGCCCCTGGACACGGATTGACACTGAAGCTTTCTTT
J gene: TRBJ1-1; clone size: few; D gene: -; V gene: TRBV7-6; CDR3 protein: CASSLALGEGHTEAFF; CDR3 DNA: TGTGCCAGCAGCTTAGCGTTGGGAGAGGGCCACACTGAAGCTTTCTTT
J gene: TRBJ2-7; clone size: -; D gene: -; V gene: TRBV7-6; CDR3 protein: CASSLSTGISYEQYF; CDR3 DNA: TGTGCCAGCAGCTTATCTACAGGGATCTCCTACGAGCAGTACTTC
J gene: TRBJ2-4; clone size: -; D gene: -; V gene: TRBV7-2; CDR3 protein: CASSLEDRPVNIQYF; CDR3 DNA: TGTGCCAGCAGCTTAGAGGACAGACCCGTAAACATTCAGTACTTC
J gene: TRBJ2-3; clone size: -; D gene: TRBD2; V gene: TRBV9; CDR3 protein: CASSVSSTSGSLADTQYF; CDR3 DNA: TGTGCCAGCAGCGTATCCTCAACTAGCGGGAGTCTTGCAGATACGCAGTATTTT
J gene: TRBJ2-4; clone size: few; D gene: TRBD2; V gene: TRBV6-6; CDR3 protein: CASSPGGGQSKNIQYF; CDR3 DNA: TGTGCCAGCAGTCCGGGGGGGGGGCAGAGTAAAAACATTCAGTACTTC
J gene: TRBJ2-5; clone size: -; D gene: TRBD2; V gene: TRBV10-3; CDR3 protein: CAISGTSGRAFSGETQYF; CDR3 DNA: TGTGCCATCAGTGGGACTAGCGGGAGGGCCTTCTCTGGAGAGACCCAGTACTTC
J gene: TRBJ1-1; clone size: few; D gene: TRBD1; V gene: TRBV2; CDR3 protein: CASRETGLGSTEAFF; CDR3 DNA: TGTGCCAGCAGAGAGACAGGGTTAGGTTCCACTGAAGCTTTCTTT
J gene: TRBJ1-5; clone size: few; D gene: -; V gene: TRBV7-9; CDR3 protein: CASSSGVRGNQPQHF; CDR3 DNA: TGTGCCAGCAGCTCAGGGGTGAGGGGCAATCAGCCCCAGCATTTT
J gene: TRBJ2-1; clone size: -; D gene: -; V gene: TRBV6-2/TRBV6-3; CDR3 protein: CASSYRLRSSYNEQFF; CDR3 DNA: TGTGCCAGCAGTTACCGACTGCGTAGCTCCTACAATGAGCAGTTCTTC
J gene: TRBJ1-2; clone size: -; D gene: TRBD1; V gene: TRBV28; CDR3 protein: CASSFATVGTDYGYTF; CDR3 DNA: TGTGCCAGCAGTTTCGCCACCGTCGGGACAGACTATGGCTACACCTTC
J gene: TRBJ1-4; clone size: few; D gene: -; V gene: TRBV25-1; CDR3 protein: CASSGFGSEKLFF; CDR3 DNA: TGTGCCAGCAGTGGTTTCGGGAGTGAAAAACTGTTTTTT
J gene: TRBJ2-1; clone size: few; D gene: -; V gene: TRBV28; CDR3 protein: CASIPMPAQYNEQFF; CDR3 DNA: TGTGCCAGCATCCCGATGCCCGCCCAGTACAATGAGCAGTTCTTC
J gene: TRBJ1-2; clone size: few; D gene: TRBD1; V gene: TRBV6-5; CDR3 protein: CASSPRTGDYGYTF; CDR3 DNA: TGTGCCAGCAGCCCTCGGACAGGGGACTATGGCTACACCTTC
J gene: TRBJ1-1; clone size: -; D gene: -; V gene: TRBV4-2; CDR3 protein: CASSQDLMAAEAFF; CDR3 DNA: TGTGCCAGCAGCCAAGATTTAATGGCGGCGGAAGCTTTCTTT
J gene: TRBJ1-3; clone size: -; D gene: -; V gene: TRBV7-6; CDR3 protein: CASSPLDSSGNTIYF; CDR3 DNA: TGTGCCAGCAGCCCCCTGGACAGCTCTGGAAACACCATATATTTT
J gene: TRBJ2-1; clone size: few; D gene: -; V gene: TRBV28; CDR3 protein: CASSPRGAARGEQFF; CDR3 DNA: TGTGCCAGCAGCCCCCGGGGAGCGGCTAGGGGTGAGCAGTTCTTC
J gene: TRBJ2-7; clone size: once; D gene: TRBD2; V gene: TRBV3-1; CDR3 protein: CASSQIRLAGYEQYF; CDR3 DNA: TGTGCCAGCAGCCAAATTAGACTAGCGGGGTACGAGCAGTACTTC
J gene: TRBJ1-1; clone size: -; D gene: -; V gene: TRBV9; CDR3 protein: CASSRGGVAEAFF; CDR3 DNA: TGTGCCAGCAGCAGAGGAGGGGTGGCTGAAGCTTTCTTT
J gene: TRBJ2-7; clone size: once; D gene: TRBD1; V gene: TRBV29-1; CDR3 protein: CSAYLGQGAYEQYF; CDR3 DNA: TGCAGCGCTTATCTGGGACAGGGGGCCTACGAGCAGTACTTC
J gene: TRBJ2-1; clone size: few; D gene: TRBD2; V gene: TRBV5-1; CDR3 protein: CASSGDRDYNNEQFF; CDR3 DNA: TGCGCCAGCAGCGGCGACCGGGACTACAACAATGAGCAGTTCTTC
J gene: TRBJ2-5; clone size: few; D gene: -; V gene: TRBV7-8; CDR3 protein: CASSLLPGAGDSETQYF; CDR3 DNA: TGTGCCAGCAGCTTACTCCCCGGTGCAGGGGATTCAGAGACCCAGTACTTC
J gene: TRBJ1-5; clone size: -; D gene: TRBD1; V gene: TRBV4-3; CDR3 protein: CASTLHPPGDRRIQPQHF; CDR3 DNA: TGCGCCAGCACCCTGCACCCCCCAGGGGACAGGCGGATTCAGCCCCAGCATTTT
J gene: TRBJ1-5; clone size: many; D gene: -; V gene: TRBV7-8; CDR3 protein: CASSLVGTRNQPQHF; CDR3 DNA: TGTGCCAGCAGCTTAGTCGGCACACGCAATCAGCCCCAGCATTTT
J gene: TRBJ1-5; clone size: few; D gene: -; V gene: TRBV4-1; CDR3 protein: CASSQGDNPGQPQHF; CDR3 DNA: TGCGCCAGCAGCCAAGGGGACAATCCTGGCCAGCCCCAGCATTTT
J gene: TRBJ1-2; clone size: many; D gene: -; V gene: TRBV12-3/TRBV12-4; CDR3 protein: CASSFDRLRANYGYTF; CDR3 DNA: TGTGCCAGCAGTTTTGACAGGCTGAGGGCCAACTATGGCTACACCTTC
J gene: TRBJ1-6; clone size: -; D gene: -; V gene: TRBV27; CDR3 protein: CASSLSRTANSPLHF; CDR3 DNA: TGTGCCAGCAGTCTCTCGAGGACAGCTAATTCACCCCTCCACTTT
J gene: TRBJ2-3; clone size: -; D gene: -; V gene: TRBV9; CDR3 protein: CASSVEASLARTDTQYF; CDR3 DNA: TGTGCCAGCAGCGTAGAGGCCTCCCTCGCCCGGACAGATACGCAGTATTTT
J gene: TRBJ2-3; clone size: few; D gene: TRBD1; V gene: TRBV19; CDR3 protein: CASGTDLTDTQYF; CDR3 DNA: TGTGCCAGCGGGACAGACCTCACAGATACGCAGTATTTT
J gene: TRBJ2-1; clone size: -; D gene: -; V gene: TRBV12-5; CDR3 protein: CASGGGRGEANEQFF; CDR3 DNA: TGTGCTAGTGGGGGGGGGCGGGGAGAGGCCAATGAGCAGTTCTTC
J gene: TRBJ2-1; clone size: many; D gene: -; V gene: TRBV7-2; CDR3 protein: CASSFTVSYNEQFF; CDR3 DNA: TGTGCCAGCAGCTTTACAGTCTCCTACAATGAGCAGTTCTTC
J gene: TRBJ2-5; clone size: few; D gene: -; V gene: TRBV7-9; CDR3 protein: CASGGVRDRETQYF; CDR3 DNA: TGTGCCTCGGGGGGCGTTCGGGATAGGGAGACCCAGTACTTC
J gene: TRBJ2-2; clone size: many; D gene: TRBD1; V gene: TRBV7-2; CDR3 protein: CASSFQGAHTGELFF; CDR3 DNA: TGTGCCAGCAGCTTCCAGGGGGCGCACACCGGGGAGCTGTTTTTT
J gene: TRBJ2-7; clone size: few; D gene: TRBD1; V gene: TRBV5-4; CDR3 protein: CASNNGDREAYEQYF; CDR3 DNA: TGTGCCAGCAACAATGGGGACAGGGAGGCCTACGAGCAGTACTTC
J gene: TRBJ2-5; clone size: few; D gene: -; V gene: TRBV7-9; CDR3 protein: CASSSRDGKYQETQYF; CDR3 DNA: TGTGCCAGCAGCTCCCGGGACGGGAAGTACCAAGAGACCCAGTACTTC
J gene: TRBJ2-5; clone size: -; D gene: -; V gene: TRBV28; CDR3 protein: CASRLLRDIQETQYF; CDR3 DNA: TGTGCCAGCAGACTCCTCCGGGACATACAAGAGACCCAGTACTTC
J gene: TRBJ1-1; clone size: few; D gene: -; V gene: TRBV15; CDR3 protein: CATSRDSEAFF; CDR3 DNA: TGTGCCACCAGCAGAGATTCGGAAGCTTTCTTT
J gene: TRBJ1-2; clone size: -; D gene: -; V gene: TRBV12-3/TRBV12-4; CDR3 protein: CASSSFLTVYTF; CDR3 DNA: TGTGCCAGCAGTTCTTTCCTGACTGTCTACACCTTC
J gene: TRBJ1-2; clone size: few; D gene: -; V gene: TRBV7-8; CDR3 protein: CASSLSGLSPYGYTF; CDR3 DNA: TGTGCCAGCAGCTTAAGTGGCTTATCCCCTTATGGCTACACCTTC
J gene: TRBJ2-5; clone size: -; D gene: TRBD1; V gene: TRBV12-3/TRBV12-4; CDR3 protein: CASSGGGTGGRETQYF; CDR3 DNA: TGTGCCAGCAGCGGAGGAGGGACAGGGGGACGGGAGACCCAGTACTTC